Described below is a single T cell receptor (beta chain) sequence and its context. Antigen specificity is unknown. The CDR3 loop spans 15 amino acids. CDR1 and CDR2 from the germline V gene are MNHEY and SVGAGI. The ends were cut back, 9 bases at V and 1 base at J, with 16 bases in the middle. This entry is derived from a study of shared clonotypes between healthy human individuals. Study details: Each donor contributed plates that comprised three CD4 naive, three CD4 memory, two CD8 naive and one CD8 memory. Study observations and caveats: Naive CD4 clonotype sharing across a few donors was roughly 5%. Sequencing depth was predicted to influence how clonotypes are shared among donors.

Researchers divided each subset's genomic DNA evenly across several immunoSEQ plates. This table comes from immunoSEQ multiplex PCR, and its TCRdb copy is limited to in-frame clones, with some not included. The sample shows fewer than 2.5 million clones, roughly 93% of them seen only once. Source material: naive CD4+ T cells from PBMCs. Subset here: CD45RA+ positively selected. The sequence was collected from a man between 18 and 29 years old in good health. Some clones in this sample may be carry-over from other donors' samples. The chain has TRBV6-5 and TRBJ1-5; possible D gene TRBD1, 6 bases. CDR3 coding DNA: TGTGCCAGTAAGGGGGGGGGAGGGAGCAATCAGCCCCAGCATTTT. Translating it yields CASKGGGGSNQPQHF.